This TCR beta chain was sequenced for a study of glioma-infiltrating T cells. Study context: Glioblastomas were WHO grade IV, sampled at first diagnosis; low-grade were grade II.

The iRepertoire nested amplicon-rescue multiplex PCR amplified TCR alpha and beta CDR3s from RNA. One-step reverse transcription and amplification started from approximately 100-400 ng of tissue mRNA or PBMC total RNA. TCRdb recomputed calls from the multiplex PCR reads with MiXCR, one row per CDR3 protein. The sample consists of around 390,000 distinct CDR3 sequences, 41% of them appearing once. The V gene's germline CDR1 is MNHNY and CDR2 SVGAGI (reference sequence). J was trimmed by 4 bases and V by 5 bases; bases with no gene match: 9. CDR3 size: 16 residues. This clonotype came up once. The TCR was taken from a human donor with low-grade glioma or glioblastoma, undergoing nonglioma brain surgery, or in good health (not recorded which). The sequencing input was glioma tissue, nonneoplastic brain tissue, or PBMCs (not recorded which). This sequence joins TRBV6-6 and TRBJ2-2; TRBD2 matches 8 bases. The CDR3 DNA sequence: TGTGCCAGCAGTCAACCGGGACTAGTGACCACCGGGGAGCTGTTTTTT. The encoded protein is CASSQPGLVTTGELFF.